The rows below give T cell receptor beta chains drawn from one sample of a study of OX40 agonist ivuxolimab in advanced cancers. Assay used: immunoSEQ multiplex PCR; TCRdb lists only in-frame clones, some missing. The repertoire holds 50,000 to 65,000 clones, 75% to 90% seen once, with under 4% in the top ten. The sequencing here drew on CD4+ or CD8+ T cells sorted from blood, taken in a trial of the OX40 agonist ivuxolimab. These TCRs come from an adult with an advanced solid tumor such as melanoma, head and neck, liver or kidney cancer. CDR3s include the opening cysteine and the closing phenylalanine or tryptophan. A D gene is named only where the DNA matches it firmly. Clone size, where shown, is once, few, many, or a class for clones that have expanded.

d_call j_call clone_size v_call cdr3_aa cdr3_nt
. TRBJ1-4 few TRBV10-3 CAAGGNEKLFF TGTGCCGCCGGGGGAAATGAAAAACTGTTTTTT
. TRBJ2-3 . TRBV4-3 CASSQDPESTDTQYF TGCGCCAGCAGCCAAGATCCCGAGAGCACAGATACGCAGTATTTT
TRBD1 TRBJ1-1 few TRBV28 CASSQGDRANTEAFF TGTGCCAGCAGCCAGGGGGACAGGGCGAACACTGAAGCTTTCTTT
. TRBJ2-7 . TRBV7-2 CASSAVPGSLGSYEQYF TGTGCCAGCAGCGCCGTTCCCGGGAGTTTAGGCTCCTACGAGCAGTACTTC
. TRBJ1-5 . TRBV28 CASSPYYRRDGNQPQHF TGTGCCAGCAGTCCCTACTACAGGAGGGATGGCAATCAGCCCCAGCATTTT
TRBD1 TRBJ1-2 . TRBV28 CASSYDRVTYGYTF TGTGCCAGCAGTTACGACAGGGTGACCTATGGCTACACCTTC
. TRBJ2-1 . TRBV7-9 CASSEQGFDEQFF TGTGCCAGCAGCGAGCAGGGGTTTGATGAGCAGTTCTTC
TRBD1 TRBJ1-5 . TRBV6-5 CASSYSGGFDQPQHF TGTGCCAGCAGTTACTCAGGGGGCTTCGATCAGCCCCAGCATTTT
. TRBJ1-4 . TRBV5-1 CASSPGDANEKLFF TGCGCCAGCAGCCCGGGTGATGCTAATGAAAAACTGTTTTTT
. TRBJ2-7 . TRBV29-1 CSVVRSYEQYF TGCAGCGTTGTCAGGTCCTACGAGCAGTACTTC
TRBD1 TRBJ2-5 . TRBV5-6 CASSRDRRETQYF TGTGCCAGCAGCCGGGACAGACGGGAGACCCAGTACTTC
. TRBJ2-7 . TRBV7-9 CASSYRDNAYEQYF TGTGCCAGCAGCTACCGGGACAACGCCTACGAGCAGTACTTC
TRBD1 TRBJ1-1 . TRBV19 CASSTRQGALWTEAFF TGTGCCAGTAGTACGCGACAGGGGGCACTGTGGACTGAAGCTTTCTTT
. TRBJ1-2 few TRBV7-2 CASSLYGRVEYGYTF TGTGCCAGCAGCTTATACGGCAGGGTGGAATATGGCTACACCTTC
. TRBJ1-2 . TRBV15 CATSRGQEERGYTF TGTGCCACCAGCAGAGGACAAGAGGAAAGGGGCTACACCTTC
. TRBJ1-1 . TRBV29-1 CSVGTAEAFF TGCAGCGTTGGGACAGCTGAAGCTTTCTTT
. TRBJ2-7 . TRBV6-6 CATQWGGDYEQYF TGTGCCACCCAATGGGGCGGAGACTACGAGCAGTACTTC
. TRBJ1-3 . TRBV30 CACQQGRSGNTIYF TGTGCCTGTCAGCAGGGACGCTCTGGAAACACCATATATTTT
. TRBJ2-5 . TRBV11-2 CASSLGASPTQETQYF TGTGCCAGCAGCTTAGGAGCTAGCCCCACGCAAGAGACCCAGTACTTC
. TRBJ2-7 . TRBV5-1 CASSLVAGEHEQYF TGCGCCAGCAGCTTGGTCGCAGGGGAGCACGAGCAGTACTTC
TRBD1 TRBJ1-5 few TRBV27 CASSYGTAGNQPQHF TGTGCCAGCAGTTATGGGACAGCAGGCAATCAGCCCCAGCATTTT
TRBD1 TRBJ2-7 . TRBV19 CASSIRGQGPYEQYF TGTGCCAGTAGTATCCGCGGACAGGGGCCGTACGAGCAGTACTTC
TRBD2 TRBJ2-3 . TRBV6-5 CASRLGTSGSDTQYF TGTGCCAGCAGGCTCGGGACTAGCGGGTCAGATACGCAGTATTTT
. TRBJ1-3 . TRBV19 CASSILTASGNTIYF TGTGCCAGTAGTATACTGACAGCCTCTGGAAACACCATATATTTT
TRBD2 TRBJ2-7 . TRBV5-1 CASSGGGLAGSYEQYF TGCGCCAGCAGCGGCGGGGGCCTAGCGGGTTCCTACGAGCAGTACTTC
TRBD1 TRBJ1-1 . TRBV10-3 CAMRQGGTEAFF TGTGCCATGAGACAGGGCGGCACTGAAGCTTTCTTT
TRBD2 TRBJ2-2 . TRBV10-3 CAISIRSGSANTGELFF TGTGCCATCAGTATCAGAAGCGGGAGCGCGAACACCGGGGAGCTGTTTTTT
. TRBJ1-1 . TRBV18 CASSPNQGPNEAFF TGTGCCAGCTCACCAAATCAGGGGCCGAATGAAGCTTTCTTT
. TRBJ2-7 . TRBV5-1 CASSQNTIEQYF TGCGCCAGCAGCCAAAACACAATCGAGCAGTACTTC
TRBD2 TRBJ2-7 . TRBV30 CAWSWGLAESYEQYF TGTGCCTGGAGTTGGGGACTAGCGGAGTCCTACGAGCAGTACTTC
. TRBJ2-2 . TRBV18 CAWGTSLNTGELFF TGTGCCTGGGGGACATCTCTGAACACCGGGGAGCTGTTTTTT
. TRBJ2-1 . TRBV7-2 CASSLVVGGFNEQFF TGTGCCAGCAGCTTGGTAGTGGGGGGCTTCAATGAGCAGTTCTTC
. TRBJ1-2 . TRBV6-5 CASSKSGPFYGYTF TGTGCCAGCAGTAAGAGCGGGCCTTTCTATGGCTACACCTTC
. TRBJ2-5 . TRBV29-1 CSGIGVHGETQYF TGCAGCGGGATTGGTGTGCATGGGGAGACCCAGTACTTC
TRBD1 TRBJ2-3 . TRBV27 CASSFQWGQGTPDTQYF TGTGCCAGCAGTTTTCAGTGGGGACAGGGGACTCCAGATACGCAGTATTTT
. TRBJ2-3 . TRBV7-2 CASSLATASTQYF TGTGCCAGCAGCTTAGCTACGGCGAGTACGCAGTATTTT
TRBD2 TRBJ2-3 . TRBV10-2 CASSVSGRVADTQYF TGCGCCAGCAGTGTTAGCGGGAGAGTCGCAGATACGCAGTATTTT
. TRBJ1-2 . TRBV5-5 CASSGSNYGYTF TGTGCCAGCTCGGGCAGTAACTATGGCTACACCTTC
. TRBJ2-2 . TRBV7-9 CASSSSDLGGTGELFF TGTGCCAGCAGCTCGTCTGATCTAGGTGGCACCGGGGAGCTGTTTTTT
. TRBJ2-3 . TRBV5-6 CASSLESDTQYF TGTGCCAGCAGCTTGGAGTCAGATACGCAGTATTTT
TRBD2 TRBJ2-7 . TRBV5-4 CASSKGLEGGHEQYF TGTGCCAGCAGCAAAGGACTAGAGGGAGGCCACGAGCAGTACTTC
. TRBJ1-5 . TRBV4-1 CASSQGPQGDQPQHF TGCGCCAGCAGCCAAGGACCACAGGGTGATCAGCCCCAGCATTTT
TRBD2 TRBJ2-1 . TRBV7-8 CASSLLPGGPYNEQFF TGTGCCAGCAGCCTCCTGCCGGGAGGACCCTACAATGAGCAGTTCTTC
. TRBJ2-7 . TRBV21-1 CASRSFGQWAYEQYF TGTGCCAGCAGGAGCTTTGGACAGTGGGCCTACGAGCAGTACTTC
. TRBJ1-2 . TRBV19 CASSPRGGVEGYGYTF TGTGCCAGTAGTCCCCGGGGAGGGGTGGAGGGCTATGGCTACACCTTC
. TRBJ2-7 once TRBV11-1 CASSLAYEQYF TGTGCCAGCAGCTTAGCTTACGAGCAGTACTTC
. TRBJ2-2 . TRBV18 CASSPSGPNTGELFF TGTGCCAGCTCACCGTCGGGGCCGAACACCGGGGAGCTGTTTTTT
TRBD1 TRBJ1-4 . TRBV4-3 CASSPGQGDEKLFF TGCGCCAGCAGCCCGGGACAGGGAGATGAAAAACTGTTTTTT
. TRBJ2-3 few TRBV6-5 CASSYRAGPTDTQYF TGTGCCAGCAGTTACCGGGCAGGTCCCACAGATACGCAGTATTTT
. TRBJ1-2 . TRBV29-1 CSVFSENYGYTF TGCAGCGTTTTTTCGGAAAACTATGGCTACACCTTC
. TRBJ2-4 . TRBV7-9 CASSLPRNIQYF TGTGCCAGCAGCTTACCCAGGAACATTCAGTACTTC
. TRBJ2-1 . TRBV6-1 CASKGTSSLDNEQFF TGTGCCAGCAAAGGGACCTCCAGTTTAGACAATGAGCAGTTCTTC
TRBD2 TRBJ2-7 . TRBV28 CASLPGGSSYEQYF TGTGCCAGCCTCCCGGGCGGGAGTTCCTACGAGCAGTACTTC
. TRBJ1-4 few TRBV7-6 CASSDTNEKLFF TGTGCCAGCAGCGATACTAATGAAAAACTGTTTTTT
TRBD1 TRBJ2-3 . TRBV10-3 CAIRSVTGDTQYF TGTGCCATCAGGAGCGTGACAGGGGATACGCAGTATTTT
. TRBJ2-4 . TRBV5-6 CASSFRTGQTVDIQYF TGTGCCAGCAGCTTCCGGACTGGTCAAACTGTGGACATTCAGTACTTC
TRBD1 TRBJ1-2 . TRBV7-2 CASSLSPGGYGYTF TGTGCCAGCAGCTTATCTCCAGGGGGCTATGGCTACACCTTC
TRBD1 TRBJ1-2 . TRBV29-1 CSVLQGAGYGYTF TGCAGCGTTCTACAGGGGGCAGGGTATGGCTACACCTTC
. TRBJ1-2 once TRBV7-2 CASSPGVHYGYTF TGTGCCAGCAGCCCTGGGGTCCACTATGGCTACACCTTC
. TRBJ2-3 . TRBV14 CASSQPLHRSDSDTQYF TGTGCCAGCAGCCAACCACTCCACCGTTCCGATTCAGATACGCAGTATTTT